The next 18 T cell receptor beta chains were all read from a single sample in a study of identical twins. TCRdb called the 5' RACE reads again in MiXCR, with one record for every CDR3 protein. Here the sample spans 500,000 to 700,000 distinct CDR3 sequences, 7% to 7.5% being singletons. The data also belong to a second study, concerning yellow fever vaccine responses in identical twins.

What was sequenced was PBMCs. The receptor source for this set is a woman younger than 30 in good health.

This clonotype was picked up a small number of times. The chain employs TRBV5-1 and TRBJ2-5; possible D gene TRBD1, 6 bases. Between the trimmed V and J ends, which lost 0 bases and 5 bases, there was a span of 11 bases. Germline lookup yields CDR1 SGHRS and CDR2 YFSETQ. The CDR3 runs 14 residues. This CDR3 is CASSLADRRETQYF. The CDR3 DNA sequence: TGCGCCAGCAGCTTGGCCGACAGGAGGGAGACCCAGTACTTC.

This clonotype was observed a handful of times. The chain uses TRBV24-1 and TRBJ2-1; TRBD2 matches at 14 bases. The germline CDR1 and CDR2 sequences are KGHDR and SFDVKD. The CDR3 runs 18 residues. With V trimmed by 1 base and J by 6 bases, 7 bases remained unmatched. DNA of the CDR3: TGTGCCACCAGTGATTTAGAGACTAGCGGGAGGGCAACCAATGAGCAGTTCTTC. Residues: CATSDLETSGRATNEQFF.

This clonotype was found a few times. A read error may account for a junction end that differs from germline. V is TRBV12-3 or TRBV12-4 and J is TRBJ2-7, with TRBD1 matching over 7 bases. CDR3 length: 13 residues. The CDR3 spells CASSLGVEGQRHF. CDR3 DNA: TGTGCCAGCAGTTTAGGGGTCGAGGGACAGCGGCACTTC.

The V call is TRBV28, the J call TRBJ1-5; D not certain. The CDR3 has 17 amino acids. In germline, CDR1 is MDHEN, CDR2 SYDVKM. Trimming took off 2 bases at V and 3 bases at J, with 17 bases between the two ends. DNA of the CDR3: TGTGCCAGCAGTTTAACGTCGTGGGTTTCTCTCAATCAGCCCCAGCATTTT. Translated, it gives CASSLTSWVSLNQPQHF.

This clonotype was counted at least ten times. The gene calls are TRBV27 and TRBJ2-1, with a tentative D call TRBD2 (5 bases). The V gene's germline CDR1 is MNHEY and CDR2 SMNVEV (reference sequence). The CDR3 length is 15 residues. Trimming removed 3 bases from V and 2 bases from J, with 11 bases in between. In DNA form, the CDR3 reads TGTGCCAGCAGTTTGCGGGCCTCAGCCTACAATGAGCAGTTCTTC. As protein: CASSLRASAYNEQFF.

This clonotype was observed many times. CDR3 coding DNA: TGTGCCAGCACCCCCAAGCCCGCAGGCCACCCCGGGGAGCTGTTTTTT. It encodes CASTPKPAGHPGELFF. The chain has TRBV14 and TRBJ2-2; D gene ambiguous. CDR1 and CDR2 (germline): SGHDN, FVKESK. Deletions cut 7 bases from V and 6 bases from J, with 21 bases between. CDR3 length equals 16 residues.

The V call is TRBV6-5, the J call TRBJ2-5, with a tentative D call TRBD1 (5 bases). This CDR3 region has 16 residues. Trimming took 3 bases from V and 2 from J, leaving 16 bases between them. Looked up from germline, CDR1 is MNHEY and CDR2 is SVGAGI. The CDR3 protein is CASSYLEMAGQETQYF. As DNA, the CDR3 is TGTGCCAGCAGTTATCTTGAAATGGCAGGGCAAGAGACCCAGTACTTC.

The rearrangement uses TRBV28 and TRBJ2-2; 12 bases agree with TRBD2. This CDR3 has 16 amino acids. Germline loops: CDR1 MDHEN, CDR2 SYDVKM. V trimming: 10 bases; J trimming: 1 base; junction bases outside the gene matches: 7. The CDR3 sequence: CAICPSGRGNTGELFF. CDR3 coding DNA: TGTGCCATATGTCCTAGCGGGAGGGGGAACACCGGGGAGCTGTTTTTT.

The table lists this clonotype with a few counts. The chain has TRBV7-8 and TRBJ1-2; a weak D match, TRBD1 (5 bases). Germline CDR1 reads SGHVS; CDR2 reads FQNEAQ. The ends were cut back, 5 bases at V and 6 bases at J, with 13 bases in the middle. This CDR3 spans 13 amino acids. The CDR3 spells CASSRTGLNGYTF. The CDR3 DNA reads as TGTGCCAGCAGCCGCACAGGTCTGAATGGCTACACCTTC.

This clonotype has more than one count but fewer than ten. Here the CDR3 DNA reads TGTGCCAGCTCACCAGGACTCCAGTACGAGCAGTACTTC. Residues: CASSPGLQYEQYF. The rearrangement links TRBV18 to TRBJ2-7, with D tentatively TRBD2 (5 bases). Trimming pared 2 bases from V and 4 bases from J, leaving 9 bases between. Looked up from germline, CDR1 is KGHSH and CDR2 is LQKENI. The CDR3 runs 13 residues.

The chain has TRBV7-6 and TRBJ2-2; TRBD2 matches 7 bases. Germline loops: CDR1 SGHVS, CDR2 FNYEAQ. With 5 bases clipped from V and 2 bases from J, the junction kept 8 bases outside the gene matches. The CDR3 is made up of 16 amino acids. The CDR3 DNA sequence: TGTGCCAGCAGCCGGACGGGAGGAGTTAACACCGGGGAGCTGTTTTTT. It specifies CASSRTGGVNTGELFF.

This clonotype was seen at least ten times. The CDR3 coding sequence is TGCAGTGCCAGCGGGGGGAACTACAATGAGCAGTTCTTC. Translating it yields CSASGGNYNEQFF. The rearrangement joins TRBV20-1 to TRBJ2-1, with 9 bases identical to TRBD2. The germline CDR1 and CDR2 sequences are DFQATT and SNEGSKA (reference sequence). This CDR3 comprises 13 residues. V lost 6 bases to trimming and J lost 3 bases; unmatched junction nucleotides: 3.

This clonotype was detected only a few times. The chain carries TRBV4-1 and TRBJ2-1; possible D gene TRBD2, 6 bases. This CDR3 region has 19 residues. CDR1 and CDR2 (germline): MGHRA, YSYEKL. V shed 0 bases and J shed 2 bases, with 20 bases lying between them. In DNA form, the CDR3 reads TGCGCCAGCAGCCAAGATTCTTTTCTTCGCGGGGAGACCTACAATGAGCAGTTCTTC. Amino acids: CASSQDSFLRGETYNEQFF.

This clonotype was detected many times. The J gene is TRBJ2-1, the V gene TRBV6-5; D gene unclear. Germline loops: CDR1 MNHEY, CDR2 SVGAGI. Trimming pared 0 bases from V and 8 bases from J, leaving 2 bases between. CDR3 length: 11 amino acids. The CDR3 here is CASSYSHEQFF. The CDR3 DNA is TGTGCCAGCAGTTACTCACATGAGCAGTTCTTC.

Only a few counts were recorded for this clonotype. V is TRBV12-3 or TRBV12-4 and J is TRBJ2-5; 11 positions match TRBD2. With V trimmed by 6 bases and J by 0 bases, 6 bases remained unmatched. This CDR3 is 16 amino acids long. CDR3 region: CASRSGLAGYQETQYF. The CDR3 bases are TGTGCCAGCAGATCCGGACTAGCGGGTTACCAAGAGACCCAGTACTTC.

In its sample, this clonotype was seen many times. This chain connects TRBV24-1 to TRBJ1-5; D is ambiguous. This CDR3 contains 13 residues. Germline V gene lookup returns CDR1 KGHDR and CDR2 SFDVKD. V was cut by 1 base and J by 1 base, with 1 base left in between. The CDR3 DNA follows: TGTGCCACCAGTGATTTAAGCAATCAGCCCCAGCATTTT. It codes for CATSDLSNQPQHF.

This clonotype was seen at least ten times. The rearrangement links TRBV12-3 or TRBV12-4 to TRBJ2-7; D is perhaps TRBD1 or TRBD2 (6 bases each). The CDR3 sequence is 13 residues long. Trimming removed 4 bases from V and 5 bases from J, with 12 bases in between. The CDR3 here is CASSSTGAHEQYF. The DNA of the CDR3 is TGTGCCAGCAGTTCCACGGGGGCCCACGAGCAGTACTTC.

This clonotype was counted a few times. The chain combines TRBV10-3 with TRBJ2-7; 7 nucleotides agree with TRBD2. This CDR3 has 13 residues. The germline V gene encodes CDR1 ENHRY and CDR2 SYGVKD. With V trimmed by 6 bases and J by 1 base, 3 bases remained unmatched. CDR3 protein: CAISSGGSYEQYF. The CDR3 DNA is TGTGCCATCAGCTCGGGGGGTTCCTACGAGCAGTACTTC.